The sample holds a few counts of the clone carrying this T cell receptor (beta chain). An oligo carrying a UMI was ligated to the cDNA 3' end. First-round PCR used four to five cycles and beta primers RC1.1 and RC1.2 covering TRBC1 and TRBC2. TCRdb re-derived calls from the UMI-ligation and nested PCR reads in MiXCR, one entry per CDR3 protein. The data contain about 33,000 distinct CDR3 sequences, under 13% of them singletons. This record comes from a study of quantifying T cell responses using KT2 cells. In the study overall: RNA was reverse transcribed with TCR alpha and beta constant-region primers. The T4 ligation step was estimated to exceed 8.5% efficiency under optimum conditions.

Trimming shortened V by 1 base and J by 1 base, and 1 base separated the two germline ends. Looked up from germline, CDR1 is SGHTA and CDR2 is FQGNSA. The CDR3 loop spans 12 amino acids. The rearrangement joins TRBV7-2 to TRBJ1-1; D uncertain. The receptor was isolated from a human donor. Material: PBMCs spiked with cells of the T cell clone KT2. This CDR3 is CASSLENTEAFF. CDR3 bases: TGTGCCAGCAGCTTAGAGAACACTGAAGCTTTCTTT.